Each of the 8 T cell receptor beta chains below was sequenced from the same sample in a study of blood T cells in healthy people across ages. Next came a second PCR, run for roughly 6 to 11 cycles, which used a sample-barcoded 5' primer along with a J-beta primer mix. From the 5' RACE reads, TCRdb called clonotypes with MiXCR, one entry per CDR3 protein. In the table there are around 800,000 distinct CDR3 sequences, under 55% of which are singletons. The sample comprised blood. All receptors come from a man aged 55 to 69 in good health.

V gene TRBV20-1 combines with J gene TRBJ1-1; D gene unclear. Germline V gene lookup returns CDR1 DFQATT and CDR2 SNEGSKA (reference sequence). The CDR3 runs 15 residues. The V end was cut by 0 bases, the J end by 0 bases, with 11 bases between. CDR3 region: CSARDRLRVNTEAFF. In nucleotides, the CDR3 is TGCAGTGCTAGAGATCGGTTGAGAGTGAACACTGAAGCTTTCTTT.

CDR3 amino acids: CASSWLGSSGSYEQYF. CDR3 in DNA: TGCGCCAGCAGCTGGTTGGGGTCTTCAGGGAGCTACGAGCAGTACTTC. V gene TRBV5-1 combines with J gene TRBJ2-7; D is tentatively TRBD1 or TRBD2 (5 bases each). Between the trimmed V and J ends, which lost 3 bases and 3 bases, there was a span of 19 bases. The CDR3 length is 16 residues. Germline values: CDR1 SGHRS, CDR2 YFSETQ.

Concerning this clonotype: The junction departs from germline at one end; a sequencing error may be responsible. This chain joins TRBV3-1 and TRBJ2-7; possibly TRBD1 for D (6 bases). The CDR3 is made up of 14 amino acids. CDR1 is LGHDT, CDR2 YNNKEL, per germline (reference sequence). CDR3 nucleotides: TGTGCCGGCAGCCAAGATAGGGGGACCCCCGAGCAGTACTTC. Translation gives CAGSQDRGTPEQYF.

The table lists this clonotype with a few counts. V gene TRBV20-1 combines with J gene TRBJ2-3; 7 nucleotides match TRBD2. This CDR3 has 16 amino acids. Germline lookup yields CDR1 DFQATT and CDR2 SNEGSKA (reference sequence). V shed 0 bases, J shed 3 bases, and the junction held 9 bases outside the gene matches. CDR3 amino acids: CSARDSAGPLTDTQYF. DNA for the CDR3: TGCAGTGCTAGAGACTCAGCGGGGCCCCTTACAGATACGCAGTATTTT.

The chain employs TRBV6-1 and TRBJ2-7; 9 bases match TRBD1. From germline, CDR1 is MNHNS and CDR2 SASEGT. Trimming removed 1 base from V and 7 bases from J; junction bases left unmatched: 17. The CDR3 totals 18 residues. The CDR3 loop is CASSEDVGTGLLYNEQYF. The CDR3 DNA reads TGTGCCAGCAGTGAAGACGTTGGGACAGGGCTTTTGTACAATGAGCAGTACTTC.

V gene TRBV9 combines with J gene TRBJ2-2; the match to TRBD1 covers 7 bases. The germline CDR1 and CDR2 sequences are SGDLS and YYNGEE. The CDR3 extends over 16 amino acids. V lost 3 bases to trimming and J lost 1 base; unmatched junction nucleotides: 6. The CDR3, as DNA: TGTGCCAGCAGCGGCAGACAGGGCTTGAACACCGGGGAGCTGTTTTTT. Amino acids: CASSGRQGLNTGELFF.

The table lists this clonotype with a few counts. The chain couples TRBV5-5 to TRBJ2-7; no definite D call. The germline V and J ends were trimmed by 5 bases and 2 bases, with 17 bases remaining between them. Germline CDR1 and CDR2: SGHKS and YYEKEE (reference sequence). CDR3 length: 15 residues. For the CDR3, the DNA is TGTGCCAGCAGTTGGTTCCCCGGGTCTACCTACGAGCAGTACTTC. It translates to CASSWFPGSTYEQYF.

The chain couples TRBV29-1 to TRBJ2-5, with 7 bases matching TRBD1. The germline CDR1 and CDR2 sequences are SQVTM and ANQGSEA. V shed 6 bases and J 7 bases; nucleotides not matched to a gene: 8. The CDR3 totals 12 residues. The CDR3 is CSVKRQGPTQYF. In nucleotides, the CDR3 is TGCAGCGTCAAGCGACAGGGCCCGACCCAGTACTTC.